A single sample gave rise to the 10 T cell receptor beta chains below, sequenced in a study of CD8+ T cells in alopecia areata. Extracted RNA was reverse transcribed, and the resulting cDNA served as sequencing template. Profiled with immunoSEQ multiplex PCR; TCRdb holds only in-frame clones, not every one. The profile shows 140,000 to 150,000 clones, over 45% of them singletons. Sequences were obtained from CD4+ T cells sorted from blood. The source is a human donor with alopecia areata.

This chain joins TRBV9 and TRBJ2-7, with 11 bases aligning to TRBD1. The CDR3 totals 14 residues. Germline values: CDR1 SGDLS, CDR2 YYNGEE. The V segment lost 3 bases and the J segment 6 bases; nucleotides outside the gene matches: 5. The CDR3 is CASSGRTGGGEQYF. The CDR3 DNA reads TGTGCCAGCAGCGGGCGGACAGGGGGCGGCGAGCAGTACTTC.

This clone was seen a single time. The J gene is TRBJ2-5, the V gene TRBV5-1, with unresolved D. CDR1 is SGHRS, CDR2 YFSETQ, per germline. CDR3 length: 14 residues. Trimming removed 0 bases from V and 1 base from J, with 7 bases in between. CDR3 coding DNA: TGCGCCAGCAGCTTGGGGCAGATCCAAGAGACCCAGTACTTC. Its protein product is CASSLGQIQETQYF.

This chain links TRBV6-5 with TRBJ2-6; D might be TRBD1 or TRBD2, each matching 5 bases. The ends were cut back, 3 bases at V and 2 bases at J, with 11 bases in the middle. There are 16 residues in the CDR3. Germline V gives CDR1 MNHEY, CDR2 SVGAGI. CDR3 amino acids: CASSYVVGAGANVLTF. The DNA for the CDR3 is TGTGCCAGCAGTTATGTTGTGGGGGCTGGGGCCAACGTCCTGACTTTC.

This clone turned up a few times. The chain is built from TRBV6-6 and TRBJ1-2; a possible D gene is TRBD1 (5 bases). The CDR3 has 16 residues. From germline, CDR1 is MNHNY and CDR2 SVGAGI (reference sequence). V was pared by 1 base and J by 4 bases, with 16 bases between. In DNA form, the CDR3 reads TGTGCCAGCAGTTACTTCTTATCTCGGGACGGCTATGGCTACACCTTC. Translated, it gives CASSYFLSRDGYGYTF.

The chain combines TRBV28 with TRBJ2-1; D gene ambiguous. V was trimmed by 7 bases and J by 5 bases, leaving 9 bases between them. The CDR3 totals 12 residues. CDR1 and CDR2 from the germline V gene are MDHEN and SYDVKM. The CDR3 sequence is CASNWLDNEQFF. DNA of the CDR3: TGTGCCAGCAATTGGTTGGACAATGAGCAGTTCTTC.

Concerning this clone: Other DNA sequences in this sample translate to the same CDR3. J is TRBJ2-5 and V is TRBV20-1, with D uncertain. This CDR3 spans 10 amino acids. V was trimmed by 5 bases and J by 1 base, leaving 2 bases between them. Germline V gene sequence: CDR1 DFQATT, CDR2 SNEGSKA (reference sequence). The chain's CDR3 is CSARQETQYF. The CDR3 region has the DNA TGCAGTGCTCGCCAAGAGACCCAGTACTTC.

This clone was detected only a few times. This chain connects TRBV29-1 to TRBJ2-7, with D maybe TRBD2 (5 bases). CDR3 length equals 12 residues. CDR1 is SQVTM, CDR2 ANQGSEA, per germline. Trimming cost V 4 bases and J 4 bases, with 11 bases left between them. CDR3 DNA: TGCAGCGTTGGAGTGGGCGGGTACGAGCAGTACTTC. Amino acids: CSVGVGGYEQYF.

This clone showed up just a few times. CDR3 DNA: TGCGCCAGCAGCCAAGATCCCTACGAGCAGTACTTC. Protein product: CASSQDPYEQYF. This chain uses TRBV4-1 with TRBJ2-7; D gene uncertain. Trimming shortened V by 0 bases and J by 2 bases, and 2 bases separated the two germline ends. The germline CDR1 and CDR2 sequences are MGHRA and YSYEKL. The CDR3 runs 12 residues.

The CDR3 reads CAWTPDRDTEAFF. Written as DNA, the CDR3 is TGTGCCTGGACGCCAGACAGGGACACTGAAGCTTTCTTT. The V gene is TRBV30, the J gene TRBJ1-1; TRBD1 matches at 7 bases. V shed 4 bases, J shed 3 bases, and the junction held 5 bases outside the gene matches. Germline V gives CDR1 GTSNPN, CDR2 SVGIG (reference sequence). The CDR3 totals 13 residues.

This chain links TRBV4-2 with TRBJ2-7; the match to TRBD1 covers 7 bases. Germline assignment: CDR1 LGHNA and CDR2 YNFKEQ. V dropped 0 bases and J dropped 4; count of bases not matched to a gene: 6. This CDR3 is 15 amino acids long. CDR3 bases: TGTGCCAGCAGCCAAGAAGGGACAGCCCAATACGAGCAGTACTTC. It specifies CASSQEGTAQYEQYF.